Presented here are 30 T cell receptor beta chains from one specimen sequenced in a study of CD8+CD57+ T cells in acquired aplastic anemia. CDR3 and TCR beta VDJ profiling relied on genomic DNA as the template. A single record per CDR3 protein comes from TCRdb applying MiXCR to the reads. Among 80,000 or so distinct CDR3 sequences listed, about 70% were seen once. In patients chosen for sequencing, flow cytometry had shown CD8+CD57+ cell expansion. Source material: sorted CD4+, CD8+, or CD8+CD57+ T cells (not recorded which) from PBMCs. The receptors derive from a human donor with aplastic anemia.

The rearrangement links TRBV29-1 to TRBJ1-2; D is ambiguous. The CDR3 totals 13 residues. Germline assignment: CDR1 SQVTM and CDR2 ANQGSEA. Deletions cut 4 bases from V and 8 bases from J, with 17 bases between. CDR3 sequence (DNA): TGCAGCGTTGTACTCCCGCGATCATCCGGCTACACCTTC. This gives the protein CSVVLPRSSGYTF.

The rearrangement joins TRBV24-1 to TRBJ2-2, with D maybe TRBD2 (6 bases). Germline values: CDR1 KGHDR, CDR2 SFDVKD. The CDR3 extends over 15 amino acids. V lost 5 bases and J 8 bases, leaving 17 bases between the germline ends. CDR3 sequence reads: CATSGRGGGSGELFF. The CDR3 nucleotides are TGTGCCACCAGTGGCCGGGGAGGTGGTTCGGGGGAGCTGTTTTTT.

This clonotype has only a few counts. The chain combines TRBV7-9 with TRBJ2-7; 11 positions agree with TRBD1. Germline trimming cut 3 bases from V and 3 bases from J; bases unmatched to any gene: 4. Germline V gene sequence: CDR1 SEHNR, CDR2 FQNEAQ (reference sequence). CDR3 length: 15 amino acids. As DNA, the CDR3 is TGTGCCAGCAGCTTTAGGGACAGGGGGATCTACGAGCAGTACTTC. Translated: CASSFRDRGIYEQYF.

The chain links TRBV29-1 to TRBJ2-1, with TRBD2 matching 10 bases. With V trimmed by 4 bases and J by 7 bases, 10 bases remained unmatched. Germline CDR1 SQVTM, CDR2 ANQGSEA. The CDR3 is made up of 15 amino acids. The DNA of the CDR3 is TGCAGCGTTGTACCTCCGGGACTAGCGCTTAATGAGCAGTTCTTC. It specifies CSVVPPGLALNEQFF.

The chain joins TRBV10-3 to TRBJ2-7; maybe TRBD2 (6 bases). Germline V CDR1 and CDR2: ENHRY, SYGVKD. The V end was cut by 9 bases, the J end by 2 bases, with 11 bases between. This CDR3 is built from 12 residues. The CDR3 protein is CAIWEEAYEQYF. The CDR3 DNA follows: TGTGCCATTTGGGAGGAGGCCTACGAGCAGTACTTC.

Many counts were recorded for this clonotype. The gene calls are TRBV6-1 and TRBJ1-2, with D possibly being TRBD1 (5 bases). The CDR3 is 13 amino acids. CDR1 and CDR2 (germline): MNHNS, SASEGT. Trimming removed 11 bases from V and 0 bases from J, with 13 bases in between. CDR3 residues: CALWDRANYGYTF. In DNA form, the CDR3 reads TGTGCCCTCTGGGACCGGGCTAACTATGGCTACACCTTC.

The rearrangement uses TRBV6-1 and TRBJ1-2; perhaps TRBD1 as D (6 bases). This CDR3 spans 13 amino acids. From germline, CDR1 is MNHNS and CDR2 SASEGT. V was cut by 5 bases and J by 6 bases, with 13 bases left in between. CDR3 in DNA: TGTGCCAGCAGTCTAACACAGGGTGATGGCTACACCTTC. Its translation: CASSLTQGDGYTF.

The chain uses TRBV10-2 and TRBJ2-5, with 7 bases lining up with TRBD1. The germline CDR1 and CDR2 sequences are WSHSY and SAAADI. The CDR3 totals 14 residues. The V gene end was trimmed by 2 bases and the J gene end by 5 bases; junction bases not matched to a gene: 5. The CDR3, as DNA: TGCGCCAGCAGTGAGGCAGGGGGTAGTGAGACCCAGTACTTC. This encodes CASSEAGGSETQYF.

The chain has TRBV10-3 and TRBJ1-4; D unresolved. Between the trimmed V and J ends, which lost 5 bases and 14 bases, there was a span of 15 bases. CDR3 length equals 12 residues. Germline CDR1 is ENHRY and CDR2 is SYGVKD. The CDR3 here is CAISSERVELFF. In DNA form, the CDR3 reads TGTGCCATCAGTTCAGAGCGGGTAGAGCTGTTTTTT.

Comment on this clonotype: Sequence at one end of the junction differs from germline and may be a read error. The gene calls are TRBV5-4 and TRBJ2-3; 12 nucleotides match TRBD2. The length of the CDR3 is 17 residues. Germline V CDR1 and CDR2: SGHNT, YYREEE (reference sequence). The CDR3 DNA sequence: TGTGCCAGCAGCATGCGGACTAGCGGGGCAAGCACAGATACGCGGTATTTT. Its protein product is CASSMRTSGASTDTRYF.

This clonotype showed up many times. At one boundary the junction diverges from the germline segment, which might be a read error. The gene calls are TRBV7-3 and TRBJ2-5; 8 positions agree with TRBD1. Germline-derived CDR1 and CDR2 are SGHTA and FQGTGA. CDR3 length: 11 amino acids. CDR3 residues: CASGTGEPQYF. The DNA for the CDR3 is TGTGCCAGCGGGACAGGAGAGCCCCAGTACTTC.

This clonotype has only one observation. V usage is TRBV7-9 and J usage is TRBJ2-7; 7 bases are shared with TRBD1. Losses at the gene ends were 5 bases for V and 4 bases for J; bases not matched to a gene: 8. The germline V gene has CDR1 SEHNR and CDR2 FQNEAQ (reference sequence). The CDR3 has 14 residues. CDR3 nucleotide sequence: TGTGCCAGCAGCCACGAACAGGGGTTGTACGAGCAGTACTTC. Encoded protein: CASSHEQGLYEQYF.

This clonotype has a handful of counts. The rearrangement links TRBV24-1 to TRBJ1-5, with D unresolved. Germline CDR1 KGHDR, CDR2 SFDVKD. With 0 bases removed from V and 4 bases from J, the gap between germline ends came to 6 bases. This CDR3 spans 14 amino acids. The CDR3 reads CATSDLTGNQPQHF. CDR3 nucleotide sequence: TGTGCCACCAGTGATTTGACGGGAAATCAGCCCCAGCATTTT.

This clonotype was found a few times. The V and J genes are TRBV10-3 and TRBJ1-6; TRBD1 matches at 8 bases. With 10 bases clipped from V and 9 bases from J, the junction kept 5 bases outside the gene matches. The CDR3 loop spans 12 amino acids. Germline V gives CDR1 ENHRY, CDR2 SYGVKD. CDR3 sequence reads: CATGTGGSPLHF. As DNA, the CDR3 is TGTGCCACCGGGACAGGAGGTTCACCCCTCCACTTT.

The chain couples TRBV18 to TRBJ1-6; TRBD1 might be the D (5 bases). CDR1 KGHSH and CDR2 LQKENI come from the germline V gene. V was trimmed by 2 bases and J by 6 bases, leaving 14 bases between them. CDR3 length: 16 residues. DNA of the CDR3: TGTGCCAGCTCACCAGGGGTCGGGGCCCTTAATTCACCCCTCCACTTT. Its translation is CASSPGVGALNSPLHF.

The V and J genes are TRBV20-1 and TRBJ1-5; TRBD1 matches 7 bases. V was pared by 2 bases and J by 4 bases, with 5 bases of the junction left unmatched. Germline V gene data show CDR1 as DFQATT and CDR2 as SNEGSKA (reference sequence). CDR3 length equals 14 residues. CDR3 in DNA: TGCAGTGCTAGATCGGGGACAGATAATCAGCCCCAGCATTTT. Translating gives CSARSGTDNQPQHF.

V is TRBV5-1 and J is TRBJ2-7; 7 positions agree with TRBD2. Germline V gene lookup returns CDR1 SGHRS and CDR2 YFSETQ. The length of the CDR3 is 13 residues. Germline trimming cut 7 bases from V and 2 bases from J; bases unmatched to any gene: 6. Written as DNA, the CDR3 is TGCGCCAGCGGGAGGGACGCTACCTACGAGCAGTACTTC. This encodes CASGRDATYEQYF.

The chain combines TRBV7-8 with TRBJ2-2, with a possible D match to TRBD1 (5 bases). The germline V gene has CDR1 SGHVS and CDR2 FQNEAQ. The CDR3 length is 13 residues. Trimming shortened V by 3 bases and J by 6 bases, and 8 bases separated the two germline ends. CDR3: CASSLQGAGELFF. The CDR3 DNA sequence: TGTGCCAGCAGCTTGCAAGGGGCCGGGGAGCTGTTTTTT.

CDR3 DNA sequence: TGTGCCAGCAGACCAACAGGGACCGGGGAGCTGTTTTTT. Translation: CASRPTGTGELFF. The rearrangement uses TRBV7-9 and TRBJ2-2, with D perhaps matching TRBD1 (6 bases). Trimming left V 6 bases short and J 5 bases short, with 10 bases between. CDR1 and CDR2 (germline): SEHNR, FQNEAQ (reference sequence). The CDR3 contains 13 residues.

The chain recombines TRBV9 with TRBJ2-5; possible D gene TRBD1, 5 bases. The germline CDR1 and CDR2 sequences are SGDLS and YYNGEE. The CDR3 covers 13 residues. Trimming took 3 bases from V and 2 from J, leaving 8 bases between them. The CDR3 DNA reads TGTGCCAGCAGCGAGACAGAACAAGAGACCCAGTACTTC. This sequence encodes CASSETEQETQYF. The full variable domain, completed using reference TRBV9 and TRBJ2-5, is DSGVTQTPKHLITATGQRVTLRCSPRSGDLSVYWYQQSLDQGLQFLIQYYNGEERAKGNILERFSAQQFPDLHSELNLSSLELGDSALYFCASSETEQETQYFGPGTRLLVL.

In DNA, the CDR3 is TGTGCCAGCAGCTTGGTCCTACAGGGGGAAGATGGCTACACCTTC. Its protein is CASSLVLQGEDGYTF. This rearrangement joins TRBV7-9 to TRBJ1-2; 8 nucleotides agree with TRBD1. CDR3 size: 15 residues. Per germline, CDR1 SEHNR and CDR2 FQNEAQ (reference sequence). J gave up 6 bases and V 3 bases, and 9 bases lay outside the gene matches.

This clonotype came up a few times. The gene calls are TRBV29-1 and TRBJ1-6, with a possible D match to TRBD1 (5 bases). Germline CDR1 is SQVTM and CDR2 is ANQGSEA. The V and J ends lost 7 bases and 7 bases respectively, with 14 bases between them. The CDR3 runs 13 residues. CDR3 DNA sequence: TGCAGCGATAAGCAGGGTTACAATTCACCCCTCCACTTT. It translates to CSDKQGYNSPLHF.

The gene calls are TRBV20-1 and TRBJ2-6, with D hard to call. The CDR3 contains 16 residues. Per the germline V gene, CDR1 is DFQATT and CDR2 is SNEGSKA (reference sequence). V was shortened by 4 bases and J by 0 bases, with 13 bases between the two germline ends. The CDR3 DNA is TGCAGTGCTACTCCCAGTGAAATCTCTGGGGCCAACGTCCTGACTTTC. This sequence encodes CSATPSEISGANVLTF.

J is TRBJ2-7 and V is TRBV20-1; 11 positions match TRBD2. The CDR3 is 13 residues long. From germline, CDR1 is DFQATT and CDR2 SNEGSKA (reference sequence). The ends lost 7 bases at V and 4 bases at J; junction bases unmatched: 6. The CDR3 loop is CSVTGTSGYEQYF. DNA of the CDR3: TGCAGTGTTACCGGGACTAGCGGATACGAGCAGTACTTC.

The chain is built from TRBV24-1 and TRBJ1-2; D perhaps matches TRBD1 (5 bases). Germline values: CDR1 KGHDR, CDR2 SFDVKD. The ends were cut back, 6 bases at V and 2 bases at J, with 9 bases in the middle. The CDR3 runs 13 residues. The CDR3 nucleotides read TGTGCCACCAGTCCCGGGGGAAACTATGGCTACACCTTC. Amino acids: CATSPGGNYGYTF.

The CDR3 loop reads CATSRDRGTSPLHF. In DNA, the CDR3 is TGTGCCACCAGCAGAGATCGGGGGACTTCACCCCTCCACTTT. The chain links TRBV15 to TRBJ1-6; D perhaps matches TRBD1 (5 bases). The V and J ends lost 0 bases and 9 bases respectively, with 9 bases between them. The germline V gene has CDR1 LNHNV and CDR2 YYDKDF (reference sequence). This CDR3 spans 14 amino acids. Drawing the rest from reference TRBV15 and TRBJ1-6, the complete variable domain is DAMVIQNPRYQVTQFGKPVTLSCSQTLNHNVMYWYQQKSSQAPKLLFHYYDKDFNNEADTPDNFQSRRPNTSFCFLDIRSPGLGDTAMYLCATSRDRGTSPLHFGNGTRLTVT.

Worth noting for this clonotype: This CDR3 fails to terminate in the conserved phenylalanine or tryptophan, so it likely reflects a read error. The chain employs TRBV9 and TRBJ2-2; 11 bases agree with TRBD2. CDR1 is SGDLS and CDR2 is YYNGEE in the germline V gene. V dropped 0 bases and J dropped 4; count of bases not matched to a gene: 5. The CDR3 sequence is 17 residues long. As DNA, the CDR3 is TGTGCCAGCAGCGTAGGAAAACTAGCGGGAGTCACCGGGGAGCTGTTTTCT. This codes for CASSVGKLAGVTGELFS.

For this clonotype: A junction end diverges from the germline sequence, so it may reflect a read error. The rearrangement links TRBV7-2 to TRBJ2-7; maybe TRBD2 (5 bases). Germline CDR1 is SGHTA and CDR2 is FQGNSA. This CDR3 spans 13 amino acids. CDR3 sequence: CASSFASSYEQCF. The CDR3 DNA reads as TGTGCCAGCAGCTTTGCTAGCTCCTACGAGCAGTGCTTC.

The chain combines TRBV2 with TRBJ1-6; D is undetermined. Germline V CDR1 and CDR2: SNHLY, FYNNEI. The CDR3 length is 14 residues. V lost 7 bases and J 7 bases, leaving 14 bases between the germline ends. This chain's CDR3 is CASKGQRLNSPLHF. Here the CDR3 DNA reads TGTGCCAGCAAGGGCCAGAGACTCAATTCACCCCTCCACTTT.

This clonotype was recorded many times. The rearrangement joins TRBV7-2 to TRBJ1-5; possible D gene TRBD1, 5 bases. This CDR3 region has 13 residues. With 4 bases removed from V and 4 bases from J, the gap between germline ends came to 8 bases. Per germline, CDR1 SGHTA and CDR2 FQGNSA. The CDR3 region is CASSSTENQPQHF. CDR3 DNA sequence: TGTGCCAGCAGCTCGACAGAGAATCAGCCCCAGCATTTT.